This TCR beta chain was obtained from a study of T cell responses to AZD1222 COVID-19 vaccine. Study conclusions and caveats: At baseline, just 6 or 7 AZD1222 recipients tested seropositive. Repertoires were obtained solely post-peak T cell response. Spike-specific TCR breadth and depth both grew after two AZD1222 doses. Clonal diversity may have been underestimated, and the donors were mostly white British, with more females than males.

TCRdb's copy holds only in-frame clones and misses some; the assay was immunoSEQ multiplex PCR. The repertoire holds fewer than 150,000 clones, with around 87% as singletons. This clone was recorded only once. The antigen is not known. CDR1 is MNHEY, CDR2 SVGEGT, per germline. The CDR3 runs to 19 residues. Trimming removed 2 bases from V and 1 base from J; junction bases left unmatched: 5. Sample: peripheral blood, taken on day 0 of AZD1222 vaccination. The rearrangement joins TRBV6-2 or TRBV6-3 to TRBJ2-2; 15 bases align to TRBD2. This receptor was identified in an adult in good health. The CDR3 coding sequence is TGTGCCAGCAGTTACCCGGGGACTAGCGGGGGGCGGAACACCGGGGAGCTGTTTTTT. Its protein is CASSYPGTSGGRNTGELFF.